Here is one TCR beta chain with its context. What it binds is unknown. This entry belongs to a study of cytomegalovirus exposure and HLA in healthy donors. Broader study findings: Association with HLA alleles at 0.05 false discovery rate was found for approximately 18,000 TCR beta sequences in a later analysis. Listed as cytomegalovirus-associated were 150 to 200 TCR beta chains. Reports described diagnosis of cytomegalovirus status by the classifier as highly specific and sensitive.

Primers: 60 Vbeta forward and 13 Jbeta reverse. Sequenced by immunoSEQ multiplex PCR; TCRdb stores in-frame clones only, minus some. The table shows 190,000 or so clones, with approximately 79% occurring only once. The source of this sequence is a girl aged 5-17 years in good health and CMV-seropositive. Sequencing was done on a sample of PBMCs.

CDR3 in amino acids: CASSPTGLTNEKLFF. The CDR3 coding sequence is TGTGCCAGCAGCCCGACAGGGTTGACTAATGAAAAACTGTTTTTT. V gene TRBV7-9 combines with J gene TRBJ1-4, with TRBD1 matching over 7 bases. The CDR3 covers 15 residues. From germline, CDR1 is SEHNR and CDR2 FQNEAQ (reference sequence). Trimming at V came to 5 bases and at J to 2 bases, leaving 5 bases not matched to a gene.